This TCR beta chain was documented in a study of cytomegalovirus exposure and HLA in healthy donors. On the study more broadly: The approximately 120 validation repertoires, a later analysis reported, used the same platform as the approximately 650 first-cohort repertoires.

Generated by immunoSEQ multiplex PCR, the TCRdb table keeps only in-frame clones and is missing some. The table shows roughly 180,000 clones, with about 89% occurring only once. This clone was counted between two and nine times. Its antigen is unidentified. General study findings and limits: For cytomegalovirus status, the classifier reportedly gave diagnoses with high specificity and sensitivity. In the 130 or so validation repertoires, a later analysis found that first-cohort TCR clusters tended to co-occur. Cytomegalovirus association was listed for 164 TCR beta chains.

This TCR came from a man aged 25 to 40 in good health and CMV-seropositive. Sequenced material: PBMCs.

CDR3 region: CASSLAVTYEQYF. CDR3 sequence (DNA): TGCGCCAGCAGCTTGGCAGTAACCTACGAGCAGTACTTC. V and J are TRBV5-1 and TRBJ2-7, with no clear D. V was trimmed by 0 bases and J by 2 bases, leaving 6 bases between them. In germline, CDR1 is SGHRS, CDR2 YFSETQ. CDR3 size: 13 residues.